This TCR beta chain was sequenced in a study of T cell repertoires in cytomegalovirus infection. At the level of the study: TCR beta signatures that were public indicated CMV infection and matching HLA type. Findings of the study overall: Across the ex vivo response, the dominant clonotypes were HLA-C-restricted CMV-specific TCR beta clonotypes.

TCRdb reprocessed the reads via MiXCR and lists one record per CDR3 protein. The sample has approximately 1,000,000 distinct CDR3 sequences, about a third seen once. With respect to this clonotype: No antigen is known for it.

The sample was cultured CD8+ T cells from PBMCs, taken from culture after CMV antigen stimulation. The sequence derives from a human donor in good health (CMV status not recorded). Some clones in this sample may be carry-over from other donors' samples.

The CDR3 is CASSIDRGYSPLHF. The CDR3 nucleotides are TGTGCCAGCAGCATTGACAGGGGATATTCACCCCTCCACTTT. The genes are TRBV3-1 and TRBJ1-6; 8 bases are a match to TRBD1. V was pared by 5 bases and J by 8 bases, with 5 bases of the junction left unmatched. Germline-derived CDR1 and CDR2 are LGHDT and YNNKEL (reference sequence). The CDR3 runs to 14 residues.